The 18 T cell receptor beta chains below were found in one sample sequenced in a study of shared clonotypes between healthy human individuals (dated by TCRdb to the early 2020s). The library was prepared using the immunoSEQ multiplex PCR assay. This immuneACCESS table, as held by TCRdb, lists in-frame sequences with V and J called but not all clones. Of the missing ones, under half trace to an unresolved V gene in checked studies; the others have no known cause. A total of 2,500,000 or so clones appear in this sample, around 90% of them only once. Over 0.12% of the sample lies in the top ten. Sequenced sample: naive CD4+ T cells sorted from blood. This specimen's cell subset or site label, interpreted: CD45RA+ positively selected. The receptor source for this set is a young man in good health.

The chain carries TRBV10-3 and TRBJ2-7; TRBD1 might be the D (6 bases). V gave up 3 bases and J gave up 3 bases, with 12 bases separating them. Germline loops: CDR1 ENHRY, CDR2 SYGVKD. This CDR3 region has 14 residues. The CDR3 protein is CAISEHRVDYEQYF. In nucleotides, the CDR3 is TGTGCCATCAGTGAACACAGGGTAGACTACGAGCAGTACTTC.

On this clone: Other nucleotide sequences from this sample produce the same CDR3. This sequence joins TRBV6-6 and TRBJ1-1; the D is unclear. With 2 bases removed from V and 8 bases from J, the gap between germline ends came to 3 bases. Germline lookup yields CDR1 MNHNY and CDR2 SVGAGI (reference sequence). The CDR3 has 10 amino acids. CDR3 in amino acids: CASSYGEAFF. The CDR3 nucleotides read TGTGCCAGCAGTTACGGAGAAGCTTTCTTT.

The chain uses TRBV6-5 and TRBJ1-6, with 7 bases matching TRBD1. The junction had 3 bases not matched to a gene; V was cut back by 2 bases and J by 11 bases. This CDR3 has 13 amino acids. CDR1 MNHEY and CDR2 SVGAGI come from the germline V gene. CDR3 sequence: CASSYGTETPLHF. For the CDR3, the DNA is TGTGCCAGCAGTTACGGGACAGAAACACCCCTCCACTTT.

V gene TRBV4-3 combines with J gene TRBJ2-5; D is uncertain. The germline V and J ends were trimmed by 1 base and 10 bases, with 4 bases remaining between them. This CDR3 spans 10 amino acids. Germline values: CDR1 LGHNA, CDR2 YSLEER. The CDR3 loop is CASSQGVQYF. The DNA for the CDR3 is TGCGCCAGCAGCCAAGGTGTCCAGTACTTC.

This rearrangement joins TRBV5-1 to TRBJ1-2; 8 bases are a match to TRBD1. With V trimmed by 4 bases and J by 6 bases, 5 bases remained unmatched. Germline CDR1 SGHRS, CDR2 YFSETQ. This CDR3 contains 13 residues. The CDR3 spells CASSPGQVDGYTF. CDR3 DNA: TGCGCCAGCAGCCCGGGACAGGTGGATGGCTACACCTTC.

The chain recombines TRBV5-6 with TRBJ2-6; 8 bases match TRBD1. V shed 1 base, J shed 3 bases, and the junction held 12 bases outside the gene matches. The CDR3 consists of 19 residues. Looked up from germline, CDR1 is SGHDT and CDR2 is YYEEEE. Written as DNA, the CDR3 is TGTGCCAGCAGCTTGTTTTTTGGACAGGGAAACAGTGGGGCCAACGTCCTGACTTTC. Translation gives CASSLFFGQGNSGANVLTF.

The V call is TRBV19, the J call TRBJ2-4, with D perhaps matching TRBD1 (6 bases). V was shortened by 1 base and J by 8 bases, with 12 bases between the two germline ends. CDR1 and CDR2 from the germline V gene are LNHDA and SQIVND (reference sequence). The CDR3 loop spans 14 amino acids. The CDR3 region is CASSIVGAPYIQYF. For the CDR3, the DNA is TGTGCCAGTAGTATAGTGGGGGCTCCGTACATTCAGTACTTC.

The chain couples TRBV19 to TRBJ1-6, with D uncertain. CDR1 is LNHDA and CDR2 is SQIVND in the germline V gene (reference sequence). This CDR3 has 12 residues. Trimming stripped 8 bases from V and 4 bases from J, with 6 bases between. The CDR3 DNA reads TGTGCCAGTCGCGGGTATAATTCACCCCTCCACTTT. This encodes CASRGYNSPLHF.

V gene TRBV19 combines with J gene TRBJ1-2; 7 bases align to TRBD1. The CDR3 has 13 residues. Unmatched junction bases numbered 5, after V lost 4 bases and J lost 6 bases. Germline CDR1 LNHDA, CDR2 SQIVND (reference sequence). This chain's CDR3 is CASSTATGNGYTF. CDR3 DNA sequence: TGTGCCAGTAGTACCGCGACAGGGAATGGCTACACCTTC.

The J gene is TRBJ1-4, the V gene TRBV5-6; D perhaps matches TRBD1 (6 bases). The ends were cut back, 2 bases at V and 4 bases at J, with 9 bases in the middle. The germline V gene has CDR1 SGHDT and CDR2 YYEEEE. This CDR3 has 14 residues. The CDR3 coding sequence is TGTGCCAGCAGCTTCAGGGGCTATAATGAAAAACTGTTTTTT. It translates to CASSFRGYNEKLFF.

This clone has a single count. The chain is built from TRBV5-4 and TRBJ2-2; D remains unclear. The germline CDR1 and CDR2 sequences are SGHNT and YYREEE (reference sequence). V lost 1 base and J 4 bases, leaving 14 bases between the germline ends. The CDR3 is 16 amino acids. The CDR3 loop is CASSLSNRGGTGELFF. The CDR3, as DNA: TGTGCCAGCAGCTTGTCAAATCGCGGCGGCACCGGGGAGCTGTTTTTT.

The J gene is TRBJ2-5, the V gene TRBV5-1, with 11 bases aligning to TRBD1. Germline CDR1 is SGHRS and CDR2 is YFSETQ. The CDR3 spans 15 residues. Losses at the gene ends were 5 bases for V and 3 bases for J; bases not matched to a gene: 6. The CDR3 region is CASRTGTGGKETQYF. The DNA of the CDR3 is TGCGCCAGCAGAACCGGGACAGGGGGTAAAGAGACCCAGTACTTC.

This chain connects TRBV28 to TRBJ1-2; a possible D gene is TRBD1 (6 bases). V lost 5 bases, J lost 4 bases, and 14 bases lay in between. The CDR3 loop spans 14 amino acids. Germline assignment: CDR1 MDHEN and CDR2 SYDVKM. The CDR3 protein is CASSPGGPFYGYTF. The CDR3 region has the DNA TGTGCCAGCAGTCCTGGGGGCCCTTTCTATGGCTACACCTTC.

A remark on this clone: At one end, the junction sequence differs from germline, possibly due to a read error. The V gene is TRBV7-7, the J gene TRBJ2-3; 7 nucleotides match TRBD1. Germline assignment: CDR1 SSHAT and CDR2 FNYEAQ (reference sequence). The CDR3 runs 16 residues. This CDR3 reads CASSYPPTGSTDTQYF. The DNA for the CDR3 is TGTGCTAGCAGCTACCCCCCGACAGGGAGCACAGATACGCAGTATTTT.

The chain recombines TRBV5-1 with TRBJ1-4, with D perhaps TRBD1 (6 bases). The CDR3 spans 14 residues. V gave up 3 bases and J gave up 4 bases, with 10 bases separating them. Per germline, CDR1 SGHRS and CDR2 YFSETQ. CDR3 in DNA: TGCGCCAGCAGCTCAACAGGGATTAATGAAAAACTGTTTTTT. This translates into CASSSTGINEKLFF.

CDR3: CASSSPPGRGGTSQYF. Written as DNA, the CDR3 is TGTGCCAGCAGCTCCCCCCCTGGGAGGGGCGGTACGTCGCAGTACTTC. The V call is TRBV7-9, the J call TRBJ2-7; 7 bases align to TRBD2. The CDR3 loop spans 16 amino acids. Losses at the gene ends were 4 bases for V and 9 bases for J; bases not matched to a gene: 18. Germline CDR1 SEHNR, CDR2 FQNEAQ (reference sequence).

V usage is TRBV4-1 and J usage is TRBJ2-1; 8 nucleotides agree with TRBD2. V shed 3 bases and J 0 bases; nucleotides not matched to a gene: 1. Looked up from germline, CDR1 is MGHRA and CDR2 is YSYEKL. This CDR3 is built from 15 residues. The CDR3 DNA follows: TGCGCCAGCAGCCATGGACTAGCCTCCTACAATGAGCAGTTCTTC. Translation: CASSHGLASYNEQFF.

Of note for this clone: Other DNA sequences of this sample code for an identical CDR3. The V call is TRBV19, the J call TRBJ1-3; unclear D gene. V lost 8 bases and J 4 bases, leaving 6 bases between the germline ends. Germline CDR1 LNHDA, CDR2 SQIVND (reference sequence). The CDR3 is 11 residues long. In nucleotides, the CDR3 is TGTGCCAGTTCCGGGGGAAACACCATATATTTT. This gives the protein CASSGGNTIYF.